This T cell receptor beta chain was recorded in a study of T cells in tuberculosis. Across the study: IGRA-negative adolescents, IGRA-positive adolescents with latent tuberculosis and adults with active tuberculosis formed this South African cohort.

Sequencing used immunoSEQ multiplex PCR; TCRdb keeps in-frame clones, though not all of them. The sample has around 22,000 clones, 95% to 96% seen once. Specimen: PBMCs. The clonotype was recovered from a donor aged 10 to 29 with latent tuberculosis or without tuberculosis infection.

The CDR3 DNA reads TGTGCCAGCAGTGAATTTAGGACACAGCTCCACTTT. Residues: CASSEFRTQLHF. The chain uses TRBV6-1 and TRBJ1-6; D might be TRBD1 (5 bases). The CDR3 sequence is 12 residues long. Germline CDR1 reads MNHNS; CDR2 reads SASEGT. V lost 2 bases, J lost 16 bases, and 12 bases lay in between.